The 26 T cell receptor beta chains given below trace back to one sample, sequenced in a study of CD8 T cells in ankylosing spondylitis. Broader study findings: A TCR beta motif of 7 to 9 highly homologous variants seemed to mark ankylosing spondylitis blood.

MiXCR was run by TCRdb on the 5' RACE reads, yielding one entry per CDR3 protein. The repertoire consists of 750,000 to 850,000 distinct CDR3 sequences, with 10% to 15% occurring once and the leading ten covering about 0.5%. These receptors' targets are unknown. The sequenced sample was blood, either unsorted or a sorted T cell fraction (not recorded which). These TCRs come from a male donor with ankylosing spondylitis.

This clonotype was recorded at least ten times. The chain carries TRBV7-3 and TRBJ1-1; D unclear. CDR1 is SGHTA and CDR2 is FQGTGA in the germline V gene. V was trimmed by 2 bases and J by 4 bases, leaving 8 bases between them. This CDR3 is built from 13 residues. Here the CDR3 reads CASSLYEGTEAFF. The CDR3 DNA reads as TGTGCCAGCAGCTTATATGAGGGCACTGAAGCTTTCTTT.

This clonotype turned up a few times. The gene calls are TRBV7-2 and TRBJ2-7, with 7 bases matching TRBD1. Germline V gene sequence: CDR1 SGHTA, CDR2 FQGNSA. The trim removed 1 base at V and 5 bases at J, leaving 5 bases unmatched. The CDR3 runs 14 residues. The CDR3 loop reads CASSLEGAWDEQYF. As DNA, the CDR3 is TGTGCCAGCAGCTTAGAGGGGGCATGGGACGAGCAGTACTTC.

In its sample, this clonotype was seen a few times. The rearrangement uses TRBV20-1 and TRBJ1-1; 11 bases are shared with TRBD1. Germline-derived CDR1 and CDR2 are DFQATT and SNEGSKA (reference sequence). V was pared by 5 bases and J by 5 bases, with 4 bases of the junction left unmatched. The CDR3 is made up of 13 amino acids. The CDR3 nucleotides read TGCAGTGCTTGGACAGGGGGCGGGACTGAAGCTTTCTTT. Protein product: CSAWTGGGTEAFF.

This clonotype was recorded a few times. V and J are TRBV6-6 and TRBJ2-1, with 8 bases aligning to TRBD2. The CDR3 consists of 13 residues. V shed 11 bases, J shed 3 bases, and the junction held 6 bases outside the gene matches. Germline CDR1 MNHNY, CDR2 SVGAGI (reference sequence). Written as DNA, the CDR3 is TGTGCCGGAACTAGCGGCCTCTACAATGAGCAGTTCTTC. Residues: CAGTSGLYNEQFF.

Here the CDR3 reads CSARVGGDKYEQYF. CDR3 bases: TGCAGTGCTAGAGTAGGGGGGGATAAGTACGAGCAGTACTTC. The chain links TRBV20-1 to TRBJ2-7, with D maybe TRBD2 (7 bases). Germline assignment: CDR1 DFQATT and CDR2 SNEGSKA (reference sequence). V was shortened by 1 base and J by 4 bases, with 14 bases between the two germline ends. CDR3 length: 14 residues.

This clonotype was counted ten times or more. The CDR3 here is CSANLGQETQYF. CDR3 DNA: TGCAGTGCTAATTTGGGCCAAGAGACCCAGTACTTC. The chain combines TRBV20-1 with TRBJ2-5; D gene ambiguous. This CDR3 comprises 12 residues. The ends were cut back, 4 bases at V and 1 base at J, with 7 bases in the middle. The germline V gene encodes CDR1 DFQATT and CDR2 SNEGSKA (reference sequence).

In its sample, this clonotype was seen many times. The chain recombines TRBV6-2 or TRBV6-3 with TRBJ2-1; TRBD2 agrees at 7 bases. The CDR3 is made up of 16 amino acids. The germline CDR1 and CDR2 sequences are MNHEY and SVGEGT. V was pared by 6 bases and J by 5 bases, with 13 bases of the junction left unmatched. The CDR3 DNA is TGTGCCAGCAGAAACGCGGGAGTAACTGTCAACAATGAGCAGTTCTTC. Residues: CASRNAGVTVNNEQFF.

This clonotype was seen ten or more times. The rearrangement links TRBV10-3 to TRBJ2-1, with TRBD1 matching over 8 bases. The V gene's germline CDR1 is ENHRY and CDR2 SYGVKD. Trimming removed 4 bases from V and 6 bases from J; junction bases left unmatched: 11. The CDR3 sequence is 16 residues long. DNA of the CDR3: TGTGCCATCAGTGGCAGACAGGGGATGAAGGCCAATGAGCAGTTCTTC. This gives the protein CAISGRQGMKANEQFF.

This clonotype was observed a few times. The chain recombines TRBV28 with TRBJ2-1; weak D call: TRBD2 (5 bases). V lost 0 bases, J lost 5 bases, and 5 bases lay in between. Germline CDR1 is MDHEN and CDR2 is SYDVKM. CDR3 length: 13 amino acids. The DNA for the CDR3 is TGTGCCAGCAGTTTATGGGAGGACAATGAGCAGTTCTTC. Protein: CASSLWEDNEQFF.

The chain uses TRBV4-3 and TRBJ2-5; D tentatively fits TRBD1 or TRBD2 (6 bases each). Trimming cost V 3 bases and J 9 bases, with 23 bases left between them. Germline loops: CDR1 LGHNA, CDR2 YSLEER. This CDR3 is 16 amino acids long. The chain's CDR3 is CASSHHGGGRTLAQYF. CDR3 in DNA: TGCGCCAGCAGCCATCACGGGGGCGGCAGAACCTTGGCCCAGTACTTC.

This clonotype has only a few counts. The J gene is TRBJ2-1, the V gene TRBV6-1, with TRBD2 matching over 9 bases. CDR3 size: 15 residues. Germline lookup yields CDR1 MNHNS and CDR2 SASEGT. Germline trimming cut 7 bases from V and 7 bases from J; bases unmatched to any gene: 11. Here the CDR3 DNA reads TGTGCCAGCAAGAAGCGGGAGGCCCAGGAAAATGAGCAGTTCTTC. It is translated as CASKKREAQENEQFF.

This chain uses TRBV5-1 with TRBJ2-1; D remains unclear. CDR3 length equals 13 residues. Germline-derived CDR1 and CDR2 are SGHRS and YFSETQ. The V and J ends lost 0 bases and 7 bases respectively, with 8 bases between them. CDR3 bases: TGCGCCAGCAGCTTGGAGTGGGGAAATGAGCAGTTCTTC. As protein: CASSLEWGNEQFF.

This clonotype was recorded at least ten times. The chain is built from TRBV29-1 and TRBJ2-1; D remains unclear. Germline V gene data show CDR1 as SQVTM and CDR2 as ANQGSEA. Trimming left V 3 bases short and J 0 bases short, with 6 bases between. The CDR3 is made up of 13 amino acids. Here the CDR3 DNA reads TGCAGCGTTGACAGCCTCTCCTACAATGAGCAGTTCTTC. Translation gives CSVDSLSYNEQFF.

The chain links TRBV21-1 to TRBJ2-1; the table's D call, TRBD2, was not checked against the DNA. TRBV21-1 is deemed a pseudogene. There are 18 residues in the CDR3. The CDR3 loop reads CASSKSTSGRIHYNEQFF. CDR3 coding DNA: TGTGCCAGCAGCAAGAGCACTAGCGGGAGGATTCACTACAATGAGCAGTTCTTC.

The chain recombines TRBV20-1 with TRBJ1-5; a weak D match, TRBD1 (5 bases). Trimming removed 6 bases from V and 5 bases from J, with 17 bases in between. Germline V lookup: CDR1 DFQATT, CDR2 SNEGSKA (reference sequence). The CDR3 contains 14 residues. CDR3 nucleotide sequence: TGCAGTGCAGCGAGTAACCTAGGGGATCAGCCCCAGCATTTT. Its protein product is CSAASNLGDQPQHF.

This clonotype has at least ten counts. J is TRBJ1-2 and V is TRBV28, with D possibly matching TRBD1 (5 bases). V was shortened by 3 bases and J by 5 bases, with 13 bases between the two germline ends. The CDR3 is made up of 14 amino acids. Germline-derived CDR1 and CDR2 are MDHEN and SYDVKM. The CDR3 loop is CASSFFGAGYGYTF. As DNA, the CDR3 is TGTGCCAGCAGTTTCTTCGGGGCGGGATATGGCTACACCTTC.

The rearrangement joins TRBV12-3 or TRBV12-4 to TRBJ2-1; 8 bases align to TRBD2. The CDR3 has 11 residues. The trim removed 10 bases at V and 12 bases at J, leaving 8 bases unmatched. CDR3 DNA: TGTGCCATAGAAGAGAGCGGGAGGCAGTTCTTC. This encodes CAIEESGRQFF.

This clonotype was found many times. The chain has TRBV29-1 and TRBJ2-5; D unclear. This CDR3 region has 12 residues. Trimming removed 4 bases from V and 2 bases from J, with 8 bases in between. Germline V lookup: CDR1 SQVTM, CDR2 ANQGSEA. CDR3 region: CSVGARQETQYF. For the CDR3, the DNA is TGCAGCGTTGGGGCTAGACAAGAGACCCAGTACTTC.

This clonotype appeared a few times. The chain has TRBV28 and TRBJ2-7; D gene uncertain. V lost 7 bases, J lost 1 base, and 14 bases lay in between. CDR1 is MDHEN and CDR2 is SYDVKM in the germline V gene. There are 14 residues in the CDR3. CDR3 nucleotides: TGTGCCAGCACGAAGGCCGAATTGTCCTACGAGCAGTACTTC. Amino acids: CASTKAELSYEQYF.

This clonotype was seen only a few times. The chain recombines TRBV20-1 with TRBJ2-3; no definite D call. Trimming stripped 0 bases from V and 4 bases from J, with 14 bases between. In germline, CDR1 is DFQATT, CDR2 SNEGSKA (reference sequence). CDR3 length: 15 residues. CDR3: CSARDRALASDTQYF. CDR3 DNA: TGCAGTGCTAGAGATCGTGCCCTTGCATCAGATACGCAGTATTTT.

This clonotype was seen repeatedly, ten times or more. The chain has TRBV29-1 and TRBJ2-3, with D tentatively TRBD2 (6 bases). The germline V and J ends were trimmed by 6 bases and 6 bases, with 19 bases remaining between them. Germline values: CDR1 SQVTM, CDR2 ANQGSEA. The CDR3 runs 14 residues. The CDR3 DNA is TGCAGCGTCTCGTCGGGAGATTCATGGGATACGCAGTATTTT. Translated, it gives CSVSSGDSWDTQYF.

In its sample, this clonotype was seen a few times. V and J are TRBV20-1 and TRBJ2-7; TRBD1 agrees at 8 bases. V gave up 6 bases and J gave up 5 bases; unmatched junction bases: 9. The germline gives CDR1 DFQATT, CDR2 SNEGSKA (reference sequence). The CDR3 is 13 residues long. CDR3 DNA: TGCAGTGCCCCGGACAGGGCTGGCCACGAGCAGTACTTC. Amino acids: CSAPDRAGHEQYF.

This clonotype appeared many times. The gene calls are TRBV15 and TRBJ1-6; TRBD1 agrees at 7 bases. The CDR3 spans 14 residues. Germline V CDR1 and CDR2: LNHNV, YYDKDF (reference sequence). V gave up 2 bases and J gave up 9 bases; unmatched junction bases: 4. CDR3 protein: CATSRTGVSSPLHF. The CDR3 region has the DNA TGTGCCACCAGCAGAACAGGGGTTTCTTCACCCCTCCACTTT.

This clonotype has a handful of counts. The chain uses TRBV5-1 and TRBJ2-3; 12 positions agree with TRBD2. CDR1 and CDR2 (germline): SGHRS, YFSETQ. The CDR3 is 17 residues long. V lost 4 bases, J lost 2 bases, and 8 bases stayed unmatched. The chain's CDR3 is CASSGRGLAGNTDTQYF. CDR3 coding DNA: TGCGCCAGCAGCGGCCGAGGACTAGCGGGGAACACAGATACGCAGTATTTT.

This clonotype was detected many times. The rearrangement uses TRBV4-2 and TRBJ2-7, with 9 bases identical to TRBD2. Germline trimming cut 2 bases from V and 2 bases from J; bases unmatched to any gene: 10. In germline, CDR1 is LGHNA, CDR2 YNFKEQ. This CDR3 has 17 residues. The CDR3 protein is CASSQFSGSVLPYEQYF. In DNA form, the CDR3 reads TGTGCCAGCAGCCAATTTAGCGGGAGCGTCCTACCCTACGAGCAGTACTTC.

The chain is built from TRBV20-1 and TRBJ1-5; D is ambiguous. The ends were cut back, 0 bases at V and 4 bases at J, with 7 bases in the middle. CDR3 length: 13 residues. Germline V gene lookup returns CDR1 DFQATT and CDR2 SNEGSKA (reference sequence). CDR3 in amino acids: CSAREDTNQPQHF. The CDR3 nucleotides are TGCAGTGCTAGAGAAGACACAAATCAGCCCCAGCATTTT.